This record covers a single T cell receptor (beta chain). Its specificity is not known. TCRdb reanalysed the RT-PCR reads using MiXCR and keeps one entry per CDR3 protein. The data contain roughly 790,000 distinct CDR3 sequences, 21% of them singletons. These data originate in a study of response to subunit inactivated influenza vaccine. Regarding the study as a whole: The study's authors posited that every seasonal influenza vaccination enlists few new T cells.

The germline V and J ends were trimmed by 1 base and 3 bases, with 10 bases remaining between them. Germline loops: CDR1 LNHNV, CDR2 YYDKDF (reference sequence). This CDR3 contains 15 residues. This sequence was found in a man over 45 who received an inactivated influenza vaccine. The V and J genes are TRBV15 and TRBJ2-1; weak D call: TRBD1 (6 bases). Source: PBMCs from blood, taken 4 to 6 days after vaccination. The CDR3 nucleotides are TGTGCCACCAGCAGAGCGGGACACAGCTACAATGAGCAGTTCTTC. Encoded protein: CATSRAGHSYNEQFF.